These T cell receptor beta chains were read from a single sample in a study of post-analysis software for immune sequencing data. TCRdb re-derived calls from the PCR reads in MiXCR, one entry per CDR3 protein. The sample lists fewer than 850,000 distinct CDR3 sequences; 46% were seen once. Sequences were obtained from blood. The source of these receptors is a girl between 10 and 17 years old with multiple sclerosis. CDR3s include the opening cysteine and the closing phenylalanine or tryptophan. D genes are given only for firm matches. Part of the rows lack a size; the others show once, few, many or a class for expanded clones.

TRBD2,TRBJ2-4,.,TRBV20-1,CSAMPGLAGLLAKNIQYF,TGCAGTGCTATGCCGGGACTAGCGGGTCTCCTAGCCAAAAACATTCAGTACTTC
.,TRBJ1-1,.,TRBV19,CASSLDIPNTEAFF,TGTGCCAGTAGCCTTGACATTCCGAACACTGAAGCTTTCTTT
.,TRBJ1-5,.,TRBV12-3/TRBV12-4,CASSFTQSNQPQHF,TGTGCCAGCAGTTTCACCCAAAGCAATCAGCCCCAGCATTTT
.,TRBJ2-5,few,TRBV28,CASSPFGPGEYF,TGTGCCAGCAGTCCGTTCGGGCCTGGGGAGTACTTC
TRBD2,TRBJ2-1,.,TRBV5-1,CASSWPPGLAGVSDEQFF,TGCGCCAGCAGCTGGCCTCCGGGACTAGCGGGGGTTAGTGATGAGCAGTTCTTC
.,TRBJ2-1,.,TRBV30,CACPTYRNEQFF,TGTGCCTGCCCGACCTATCGTAATGAGCAGTTCTTC
.,TRBJ2-7,.,TRBV14,CASSPLGSSYEQYF,TGTGCCAGCAGCCCGCTGGGTTCCTCCTACGAGCAGTACTTC
.,TRBJ2-1,few,TRBV6-6,CASSYLWERQFF,TGTGCCAGCAGTTATCTGTGGGAGCGACAGTTCTTC
TRBD2,TRBJ2-7,.,TRBV18,CASSPGLAGHEQYF,TGTGCCAGCTCACCGGGACTAGCGGGACACGAGCAGTACTTC
.,TRBJ2-1,.,TRBV12-3/TRBV12-4,CASSSYTSDEQFF,TGTGCCAGCAGCTCCTACACTTCGGATGAGCAGTTCTTC
.,TRBJ2-4,.,TRBV7-9,CASSLARGGINGKNIQYF,TGTGCCAGCAGCTTAGCCCGAGGTGGGATTAATGGCAAAAACATTCAGTACTTC
.,TRBJ1-5,.,TRBV20-1,CSAREAGYNQPQHF,TGCAGTGCTAGAGAGGCAGGGTACAATCAGCCCCAGCATTTT
.,TRBJ2-7,many,TRBV6-2/TRBV6-3,CASARTAGYEQYF,TGTGCCAGCGCACGGACTGCGGGTTACGAGCAGTACTTC
TRBD2,TRBJ2-5,.,TRBV20-1,CAASGMWETQYF,TGTGCGGCTAGCGGGATGTGGGAGACCCAGTACTTC
TRBD1,TRBJ2-7,few,TRBV20-1,CSASPHRGSYEQYF,TGCAGTGCCAGCCCCCACAGGGGATCCTACGAGCAGTACTTC
.,TRBJ2-3,.,TRBV5-1,CASSLAVSTDTQYF,TGCGCCAGCAGCTTGGCAGTTAGCACAGATACGCAGTATTTT
TRBD2,TRBJ2-5,.,TRBV6-5,CASSYSKKSGGRSYEQYF,TGTGCCAGCAGTTACTCGAAAAAGTCGGGCGGGAGAAGTTATGAGCAGTACTTC
.,TRBJ2-3,.,TRBV6-5,CASSSEGWEDTQYF,TGTGCCAGCAGTTCCGAGGGGTGGGAAGATACGCAGTATTTT
TRBD2,TRBJ2-1,few,TRBV29-1,CSVEGSGSINEQFF,TGCAGCGTTGAGGGTAGCGGGAGCATCAATGAGCAGTTCTTC
.,TRBJ2-7,.,TRBV12-3/TRBV12-4,CASSLGFYSYEQYF,TGTGCCAGCAGTTTAGGCTTCTACTCCTACGAGCAGTACTTC
TRBD2,TRBJ2-7,.,TRBV5-1,CASSLGVGGRAGKTPEQYF,TGCGCCAGCAGCCTTGGGGTGGGTGGACGAGCGGGAAAAACTCCCGAGCAGTACTTC
.,TRBJ1-2,.,TRBV9,CASSAWTGAGDGYTF,TGTGCCAGCAGCGCCTGGACGGGGGCTGGGGATGGCTACACCTTC
TRBD2,TRBJ2-7,few,TRBV20-1,CSAELAGEQYF,TGCAGTGCTGAACTAGCGGGAGAGCAGTACTTC
TRBD2,TRBJ2-7,few,TRBV10-3,CAISGIPTSGRTYEQYF,TGTGCCATCAGTGGAATCCCGACTAGCGGGAGAACCTACGAGCAGTACTTC